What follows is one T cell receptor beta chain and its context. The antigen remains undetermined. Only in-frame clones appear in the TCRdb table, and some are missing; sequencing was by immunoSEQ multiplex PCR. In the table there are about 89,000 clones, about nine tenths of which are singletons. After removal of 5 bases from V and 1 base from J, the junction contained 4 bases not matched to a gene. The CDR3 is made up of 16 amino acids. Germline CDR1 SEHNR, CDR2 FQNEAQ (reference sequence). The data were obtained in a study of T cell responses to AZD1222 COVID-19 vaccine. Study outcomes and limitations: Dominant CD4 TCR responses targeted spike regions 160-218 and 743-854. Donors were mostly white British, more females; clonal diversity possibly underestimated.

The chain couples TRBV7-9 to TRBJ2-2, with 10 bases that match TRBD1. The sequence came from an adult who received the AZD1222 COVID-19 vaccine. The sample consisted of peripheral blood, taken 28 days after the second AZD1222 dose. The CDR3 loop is CASSTGQGENTGELFF. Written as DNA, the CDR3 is TGTGCCAGCAGCACCGGACAGGGGGAGAACACCGGGGAGCTGTTTTTT.